This TCR beta chain stems from a study of spatial heterogeneity in lung cancer (dated by TCRdb to the late 2010s). Study-level background: Beta-chain transcripts were consistently detected in greater numbers than alpha-chain transcripts, which likely reflects a higher abundance of beta-chain transcripts. In the raw uncorrected reads, each unique combination of TCR and UMI appeared more than ten times on average. In non-small cell lung cancer, the study quantitatively compared TCR alpha and beta repertoires across several tumor regions, matched nontumor lung, and blood. The study linked features of the TCR repertoire to counts of nonsynonymous mutations, which were determined by whole-exome sequencing of tumor tissue. At surgery, hundreds of tumor regions, around 65 matched nontumor lung samples and 56 PBMC samples were TCR-sequenced for both alpha and beta chains.

The CDR3 starts with the cysteine, ends with the phenylalanine, and has 13 residues. Of the read, only the CDR3 DNA is kept; its 39 bases are in frame from base 1. V lost 6 bases and J lost 9 bases, and the count of bases not matched to a germline gene is 8. CDR1 and CDR2 are read off the germline V gene as SGHRS and YFSETQ. Libraries were constructed by 5' RACE. Sequencing relied on a NextSeq 500. The TCR library protocol attached a unique molecular identifier to each TCR cDNA molecule to allow correction of PCR and sequencing errors. As for the authors' bioinformatics: TCR identification, UMI-based error correction and CDR3 extraction were performed with Decombinator tools. Expanded TCRs were defined as those above a frequency of 2 per 1,000, corresponding to the top 1% of the tumor frequency distribution. Renyi diversity was calculated using the R vegan package after each repertoire was subsampled 100 times to 5,000 TCRs. CDR3 similarity networks were constructed using string-kernel similarity of amino acid triplets, with links drawn between CDR3s whose pairwise similarity was above 0.82. Through fastp at Q25 and MiXCR, TCRdb rebuilt clones from the public reads, retaining in-frame beta chains. Rows are combined by CDR3 protein, so each entry shows the most common genes and DNA. The V and J calls and clone size are TCRdb's, not the authors'. The table for this sample lists 11,000 to 15,000 distinct CDR3 sequences; about 9.4% of them were counted only once. The ten largest clones take up roughly 29% of the sample.

The paper as a whole reports these results and caveats: Ubiquitous expanded tumor TCRs were detected in blood more often at tumor resection than at routine follow-up. Confirming at a functional level the hypothesis that regional TCRs recognize regional mutations was considered to require additional single-cell paired TCR alpha and beta sequencing.

This clonotype was observed many times. Its antigen is unknown. No base-level quality is on record; no much larger clone is a single base apart. The intended sense of this specimen's time point label: sample taken at primary tumor resection. Without any cell sorting, TCR sequencing was performed on whole RNA extracted either from tumor and nontumor lung tissue or from cryopreserved PBMC samples. The donors were fewer than 90 patients from the lung TRACERx cohort who had early-stage, untreated non-small cell lung cancer. A patient was chosen for TCR sequencing only when enough RNA was available from at least two tumor regions.

The material sequenced was PBMCs, taken at surgery. The TCR was taken from a male donor with early-stage non-small cell lung cancer. The sequence is built from TRBV5-1 and TRBJ2-1; 8 bases in between match TRBD2. CDR3 region: CASTEGSGSEQFF. The DNA sequence is as follows: TGCGCCAGCACTGAGGGGAGCGGGAGTGAGCAGTTCTTC.